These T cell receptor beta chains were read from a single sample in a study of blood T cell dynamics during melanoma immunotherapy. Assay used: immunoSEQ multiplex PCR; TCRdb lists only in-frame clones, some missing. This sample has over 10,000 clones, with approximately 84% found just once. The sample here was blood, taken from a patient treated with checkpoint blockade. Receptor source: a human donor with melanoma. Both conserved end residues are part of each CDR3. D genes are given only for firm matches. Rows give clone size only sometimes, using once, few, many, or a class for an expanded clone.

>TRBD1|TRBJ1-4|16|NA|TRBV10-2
CASKEGGAATNEKLFF
TGCGCCAGCAAGGAAGGGGGCGCGGCAACTAATGAAAAACTGTTTTTT
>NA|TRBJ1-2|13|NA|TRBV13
CASSTIGLYGYTF
TGTGCCAGCAGCACAATTGGGCTCTATGGCTACACCTTC
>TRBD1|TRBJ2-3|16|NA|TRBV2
CASNEMSTGSTDTQYF
TGTGCCAGCAATGAAATGTCGACAGGGAGCACAGATACGCAGTATTTT
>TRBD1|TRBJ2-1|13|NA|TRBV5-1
CASSSTGFNEQFF
TGCGCCAGCAGCTCGACAGGGTTTAACGAGCAGTTCTTC
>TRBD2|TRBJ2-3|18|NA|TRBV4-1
CASSQETSGRLLPDTQYF
TGCGCCAGCAGCCAAGAAACTAGCGGGAGATTGCTCCCAGATACGCAGTATTTT
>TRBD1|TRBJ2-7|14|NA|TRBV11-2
CASSVQLRGQGQYF
TGTGCCAGCAGCGTACAGCTCAGGGGGCAAGGGCAGTACTTC
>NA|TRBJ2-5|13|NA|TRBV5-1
CASSLPTQETQYF
TGCGCCAGCAGCTTGCCAACCCAAGAGACCCAGTACTTC
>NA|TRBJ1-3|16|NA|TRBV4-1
CASSQDDQGFGNTIYF
TGCGCCAGCAGCCAAGATGATCAAGGATTTGGAAACACCATATATTTT
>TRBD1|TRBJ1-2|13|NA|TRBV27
CASRSTGTYGYTF
TGTGCCAGCAGATCGACAGGGACCTATGGCTACACCTTC
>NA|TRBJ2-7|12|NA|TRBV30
CAWSDRPGEQYF
TGTGCCTGGAGTGACCGCCCGGGCGAGCAGTACTTC
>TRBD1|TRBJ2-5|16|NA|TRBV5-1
CASSSTGGSVRETQYF
TGCGCCAGCAGCTCCACAGGGGGCAGTGTTCGGGAGACCCAGTACTTC
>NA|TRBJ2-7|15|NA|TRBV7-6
CASSGGTDPFYEQYF
TGTGCCAGCAGCGGAGGGACAGACCCCTTTTACGAGCAGTACTTC
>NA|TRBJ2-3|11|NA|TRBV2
CASGSRDTQYF
TGTGCCAGCGGTTCCCGGGATACGCAGTATTTT
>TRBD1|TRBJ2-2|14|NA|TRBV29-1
CSVAAGGNTGELFF
TGCAGCGTTGCGGCAGGGGGGAACACCGGGGAGCTGTTTTTT
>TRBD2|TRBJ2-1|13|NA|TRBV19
CASSPTSGRPHFF
TGTGCCAGTAGTCCGACTAGCGGGAGGCCCCACTTCTTC
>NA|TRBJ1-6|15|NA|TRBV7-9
CASSPTQGYNSPLHF
TGTGCCAGCAGCCCTACCCAGGGATATAATTCACCCCTCCACTTT
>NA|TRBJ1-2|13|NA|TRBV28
CASRTSLDYGYTF
TGTGCCAGCAGGACGTCTCTAGACTATGGCTACACCTTC
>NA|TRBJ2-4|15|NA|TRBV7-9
CASSTFTVNTDIQYF
TGTGCCAGCAGCACTTTTACGGTTAACACGGACATTCAGTACTTC
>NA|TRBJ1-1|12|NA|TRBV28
CASTRGNTEAFF
TGTGCCAGCACTAGAGGGAACACTGAAGCTTTCTTT
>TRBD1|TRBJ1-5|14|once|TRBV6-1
CASTRTGEKQPQHF
TGTGCCAGCACCCGGACAGGGGAGAAGCAGCCCCAGCATTTT
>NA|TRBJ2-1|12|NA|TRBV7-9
CASSLNDQKQFF
TGTGCCAGCAGCCTAAACGATCAAAAGCAGTTCTTC
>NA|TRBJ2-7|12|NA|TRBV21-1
CASSKVDRRGNF
TGTGCCAGCAGCAAAGTGGATAGGCGGGGGAACTTC
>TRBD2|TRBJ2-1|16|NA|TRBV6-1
CASSELRTSGRNEQFF
TGTGCCAGCAGTGAACTTAGGACTAGCGGGAGGAATGAGCAGTTCTTC
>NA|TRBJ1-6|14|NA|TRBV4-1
CASSRPESIHPLHF
TGCGCCAGCAGCCGGCCCGAGTCCATTCACCCCCTCCACTTT
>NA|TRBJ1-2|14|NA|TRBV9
CASSQMSAGYGYTF
TGTGCCAGCAGCCAGATGTCGGCGGGCTATGGCTACACCTTC
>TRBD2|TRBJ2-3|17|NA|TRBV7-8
CASSLFAAGGSTDTQYF
TGTGCCAGCAGCTTATTTGCGGCGGGAGGGAGCACAGATACGCAGTATTTT
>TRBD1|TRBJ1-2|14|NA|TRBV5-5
CASSRQGEGDGYTF
TGTGCCAGCAGCAGACAGGGTGAAGGTGATGGCTACACCTTC
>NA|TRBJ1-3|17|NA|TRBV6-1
CASSDRGGQSSGNTIYF
TGTGCCAGCAGTGACCGGGGTGGGCAAAGCTCTGGAAACACCATATATTTT
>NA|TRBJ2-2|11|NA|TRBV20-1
CSAGSPGELFF
TGCAGTGCTGGAAGTCCCGGGGAGCTGTTTTTT
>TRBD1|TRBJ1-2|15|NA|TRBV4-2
CASSQSGTGFRGYTF
TGTGCCAGCAGCCAGTCCGGGACAGGGTTTCGTGGCTACACCTTC
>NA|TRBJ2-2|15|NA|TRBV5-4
CASSPMSENTGELFF
TGTGCCAGCAGCCCGATGTCCGAGAACACCGGGGAGCTGTTTTTT
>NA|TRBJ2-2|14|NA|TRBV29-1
CSVLEGRGTGELFF
TGCAGCGTTCTTGAGGGAAGAGGCACCGGGGAGCTGTTTTTT
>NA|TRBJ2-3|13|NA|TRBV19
CASRPTSTDTQYF
TGTGCCAGTAGGCCGACTAGCACAGATACGCAGTATTTT
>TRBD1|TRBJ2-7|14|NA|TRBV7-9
CASSKDRGQGEQYF
TGTGCCAGCAGCAAAGACAGGGGGCAGGGAGAGCAGTACTTC
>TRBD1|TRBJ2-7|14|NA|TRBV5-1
CASTRDRGPYEQYF
TGCGCCAGCACCAGGGACAGGGGGCCCTACGAGCAGTACTTC
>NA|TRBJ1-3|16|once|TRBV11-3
CASSPPLKMGGNTIYF
TGTGCCAGCAGCCCCCCCCTAAAAATGGGCGGAAACACCATATATTTT
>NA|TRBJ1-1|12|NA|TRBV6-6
CASRTGWPEAFF
TGTGCCAGCAGAACAGGGTGGCCTGAAGCTTTCTTT
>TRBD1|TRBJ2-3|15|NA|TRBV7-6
CASSKQGSSTDTQYF
TGTGCCAGCAGCAAACAGGGGTCTAGCACAGATACGCAGTATTTT
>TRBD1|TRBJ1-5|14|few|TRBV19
CASEGQGGNQPQHF
TGTGCCAGCGAGGGACAGGGCGGCAATCAGCCCCAGCATTTT
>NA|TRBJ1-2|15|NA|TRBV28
CASSPLRGRVYGYTF
TGTGCCAGCAGTCCCCTTCGCGGCAGGGTCTATGGCTACACCTTC
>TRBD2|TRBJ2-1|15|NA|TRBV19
CASTLIAGSYNEQFF
TGTGCCAGTACCCTTATAGCGGGATCCTACAATGAGCAGTTCTTC
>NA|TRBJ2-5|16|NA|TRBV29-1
CSAAEGVLPIAGAQYF
TGCAGCGCTGCTGAGGGGGTCCTACCGATCGCAGGGGCCCAGTACTTC
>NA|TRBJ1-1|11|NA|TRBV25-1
CASRGYTEAFF
TGTGCCAGCAGGGGGTACACTGAAGCTTTCTTT
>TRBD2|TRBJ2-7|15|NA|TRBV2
CASILGSGVPSEQYF
TGTGCCAGCATTCTCGGTAGCGGGGTGCCCTCCGAGCAGTACTTC
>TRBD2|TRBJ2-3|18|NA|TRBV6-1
CASSDGAYWLAGLRTQYF
TGTGCCAGCAGTGATGGTGCCTACTGGCTAGCGGGACTAAGGACGCAGTATTTT
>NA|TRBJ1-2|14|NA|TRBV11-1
CASSQEAVAYGYTF
TGTGCCAGCAGCCAAGAGGCTGTGGCCTATGGCTACACCTTC
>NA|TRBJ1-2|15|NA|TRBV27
CASSLSGTANYGYTF
TGTGCCAGCAGCTTATCCGGGACGGCTAACTATGGCTACACCTTC